The 27 T cell receptor beta chains reported below all come from one sample, sequenced in a study of Ad26.COV2.S vaccination and SARS-CoV-2 variants. Assay used: immunoSEQ multiplex PCR; TCRdb lists only in-frame clones, some missing. The sample yields around 450,000 clones, roughly 87% seen once. The treatment denotes: some 20 received Ad26.COV2.S at low or high dose, single or two shots; several received placebo; per-sample allocation not given. Samples were taken on day 63 after the first vaccine or placebo injection. This material consisted of peripheral blood, taken in a trial of Ad26.COV2.S vaccine versus placebo. All receptors come from a person between 18 and 65 years old who received the Ad26.COV2.S COVID-19 vaccine or a placebo.

This clone occurred once. The genes are TRBV27 and TRBJ2-7; D might be TRBD1 (5 bases). V dropped 1 base and J dropped 0 bases, with 13 bases sitting between them. The germline CDR1 and CDR2 sequences are MNHEY and SMNVEV (reference sequence). There are 16 residues in the CDR3. The CDR3 region is CASSLFFQGSSYEQYF. DNA for the CDR3: TGTGCCAGCAGTTTATTCTTTCAGGGTTCCTCCTACGAGCAGTACTTC.

The genes are TRBV5-1 and TRBJ2-1, with 7 bases matching TRBD2. The CDR3 is 16 residues long. The trim removed 1 base at V and 2 bases at J, leaving 6 bases unmatched. Germline-derived CDR1 and CDR2 are SGHRS and YFSETQ. The CDR3 here is CASSLRGAGPYNEQFF. CDR3 in DNA: TGCGCCAGCAGCTTGAGGGGAGCGGGACCCTACAATGAGCAGTTCTTC.

This clone was picked up one time. An end of the junction differs from the germline gene, which may be a read error. This sample includes further DNA sequences coding for the same CDR3. The V and J genes are TRBV5-8 and TRBJ1-1; tentative D call: TRBD1 (5 bases). CDR1 is SGHTS and CDR2 is YDEGEE in the germline V gene. The CDR3 runs 17 residues. The CDR3 DNA sequence: TGTGCTAGCACCCCTGGGTGGGGCAGTAGGGTGAACACTGAAGCTTTCTTT. This codes for CASTPGWGSRVNTEAFF.

The genes are TRBV7-3 and TRBJ1-6; 8 nucleotides agree with TRBD1. The CDR3 runs to 14 residues. Trimming removed 4 bases from V and 10 bases from J; junction bases left unmatched: 6. Germline-derived CDR1 and CDR2 are SGHTA and FQGTGA. CDR3 loop: CASSSGQGSSPLHF. CDR3 nucleotides: TGTGCCAGCAGCTCCGGACAGGGTAGCTCACCCCTCCACTTT. Complete variable domain (other parts from reference TRBV7-3 and TRBJ1-6): GAGVSQTPSNKVTEKGKYVELRCDPISGHTALYWYRQSLGQGPEFLIYFQGTGAADDSGLPNDRFFAVRPEGSVSTLKIQRTERGDSAVYLCASSSGQGSSPLHFGNGTRLTVT.

The chain uses TRBV7-3 and TRBJ2-3; TRBD2 agrees at 7 bases. The V gene's germline CDR1 is SGHTA and CDR2 FQGTGA. The CDR3 is 16 amino acids. V was clipped by 2 bases and J by 0 bases; unmatched bases: 5. This chain's CDR3 is CASSLGSGGSTDTQYF. The CDR3 nucleotides read TGTGCCAGCAGCTTAGGATCGGGGGGAAGCACAGATACGCAGTATTTT.

The sample holds one count of this clone. The chain has TRBV25-1 and TRBJ2-7; D is unresolved. V was trimmed by 2 bases and J by 5 bases, leaving 4 bases between them. Germline CDR1 is MGHDK and CDR2 is SYGVNS. This CDR3 is built from 11 residues. This CDR3 reads CASSEIDEQYF. CDR3 DNA sequence: TGTGCCAGCAGTGAAATAGACGAGCAGTACTTC.

V is TRBV5-4 and J is TRBJ1-6; 7 nucleotides line up with TRBD1. Looked up from germline, CDR1 is SGHNT and CDR2 is YYREEE (reference sequence). The CDR3 is made up of 16 amino acids. J lost 5 bases, V lost 4 bases, and 9 bases had no gene match. This chain's CDR3 is CASSPGRGRNNSPLHF. Here the CDR3 DNA reads TGTGCCAGCAGCCCCGGGAGGGGGCGAAATAATTCACCCCTCCACTTT.

This clone was found once. The genes are TRBV9 and TRBJ2-1; no reliable D call. The V gene's germline CDR1 is SGDLS and CDR2 YYNGEE. The germline V and J ends were trimmed by 3 bases and 2 bases, with 12 bases remaining between them. The CDR3 totals 15 residues. CDR3 in amino acids: CASSARLGTYNEQFF. CDR3 sequence (DNA): TGTGCCAGCAGCGCGAGGCTAGGGACCTACAATGAGCAGTTCTTC.

The V and J genes are TRBV15 and TRBJ2-7; unclear D gene. The germline gives CDR1 LNHNV, CDR2 YYDKDF (reference sequence). V gave up 0 bases and J gave up 4 bases, with 7 bases separating them. The CDR3 is 13 amino acids. This chain's CDR3 is CATSRDKPYEQYF. The CDR3, as DNA: TGTGCCACCAGCAGAGACAAACCTTACGAGCAGTACTTC.

CDR3 residues: CASSSGGYDTEAFF. The CDR3 region has the DNA TGTGCCAGCAGTTCAGGGGGCTACGACACTGAAGCTTTCTTT. This rearrangement joins TRBV2 to TRBJ1-1; TRBD1 aligns across 8 bases. With 5 bases clipped from V and 3 bases from J, the junction kept 5 bases outside the gene matches. Germline lookup yields CDR1 SNHLY and CDR2 FYNNEI. The length of the CDR3 is 14 residues.

V and J are TRBV4-3 and TRBJ2-2; weak D call: TRBD2 (7 bases). Trimming shortened V by 1 base and J by 0 bases, and 15 bases separated the two germline ends. Per germline, CDR1 LGHNA and CDR2 YSLEER. The CDR3 covers 18 residues. The CDR3 is CASSQAAGHRANTGELFF. In DNA, the CDR3 is TGCGCCAGCAGCCAAGCAGCGGGACATCGCGCGAACACCGGGGAGCTGTTTTTT.

This clone has only a few counts. The chain carries TRBV15 and TRBJ2-5; 11 bases align to TRBD2. V was clipped by 3 bases and J by 9 bases; unmatched bases: 6. Germline CDR1 LNHNV, CDR2 YYDKDF (reference sequence). The length of the CDR3 is 14 residues. The CDR3 DNA follows: TGTGCCACCAGCAGCACTAGCGGGAGCGGGGCCCAGTACTTC. Residues: CATSSTSGSGAQYF.

This chain connects TRBV2 to TRBJ2-1, with TRBD2 identical over 13 bases. V shed 6 bases, J shed 9 bases, and the junction held 5 bases outside the gene matches. CDR3 length equals 14 residues. Germline V gene lookup returns CDR1 SNHLY and CDR2 FYNNEI. Here the CDR3 DNA reads TGTGCCAGCAGGACTAGCGGGAGGTTCGGTGAGCAGTTCTTC. Translating gives CASRTSGRFGEQFF.

The rearrangement joins TRBV6-5 to TRBJ1-2; TRBD1 aligns across 11 bases. The V gene end was trimmed by 6 bases and the J gene end by 3 bases; junction bases not matched to a gene: 3. Germline lookup yields CDR1 MNHEY and CDR2 SVGAGI. The CDR3 covers 14 residues. The CDR3 DNA follows: TGTGCCAGCAGGAGGGACAGGGGGGACTATGGCTACACCTTC. Amino acid sequence: CASRRDRGDYGYTF.

This chain connects TRBV19 to TRBJ2-3; D may be TRBD1 or TRBD2 (5 bases each). The CDR3 totals 11 residues. The germline V gene encodes CDR1 LNHDA and CDR2 SQIVND (reference sequence). Trimming stripped 4 bases from V and 8 bases from J, with 7 bases between. The CDR3 region is CASSTGATQYF. The CDR3 bases are TGTGCCAGTAGTACCGGGGCTACGCAGTATTTT.

The chain couples TRBV7-9 to TRBJ1-2; D not resolved. V dropped 2 bases and J dropped 4 bases, with 11 bases sitting between them. Germline-derived CDR1 and CDR2 are SEHNR and FQNEAQ (reference sequence). This CDR3 is 14 amino acids long. CDR3 DNA sequence: TGTGCCAGCAGCTTAAGCTCGGGAGGCTATGGCTACACCTTC. Translation: CASSLSSGGYGYTF.

The chain carries TRBV28 and TRBJ2-2; TRBD1 is a possible D gene (5 bases). Per germline, CDR1 MDHEN and CDR2 SYDVKM. The CDR3 runs to 17 residues. The ends were cut back, 4 bases at V and 4 bases at J, with 19 bases in the middle. This CDR3 is CASSSPRQSRGTGELFF. DNA for the CDR3: TGTGCCAGCAGTTCCCCCCGACAGAGTCGCGGCACCGGGGAGCTGTTTTTT. The whole variable domain, remainder taken from reference TRBV28 and TRBJ2-2, is DVKVTQSSRYLVKRTGEKVFLECVQDMDHENMFWYRQDPGLGLRLIYFSYDVKMKEKGDIPEGYSVSREKKERFSLILESASTNQTSMYLCASSSPRQSRGTGELFFGEGSRLTVL.

CDR3 bases: TGTGCCAGTAACCCTAGGTTCGGGGACAGGGCCCTGCTGGAGGGCTACACCTTC. This translates into CASNPRFGDRALLEGYTF. The chain is built from TRBV19 and TRBJ1-2; 9 nucleotides agree with TRBD1. This CDR3 has 18 amino acids. The junction had 23 bases not matched to a gene; V was cut back by 7 bases and J by 8 bases. Germline V CDR1 and CDR2: LNHDA, SQIVND (reference sequence).

The chain couples TRBV5-8 to TRBJ2-7; D gene uncertain. CDR3 size: 12 residues. Germline-derived CDR1 and CDR2 are SGHTS and YDEGEE. V was shortened by 4 bases and J by 2 bases, with 7 bases between the two germline ends. Written as DNA, the CDR3 is TGTGCCAGCAGCCCGGACCCCTACGAGCAGTACTTC. Protein product: CASSPDPYEQYF.

The J gene is TRBJ2-1, the V gene TRBV7-2; D perhaps matches TRBD2 (5 bases). V was trimmed by 4 bases and J by 2 bases, leaving 24 bases between them. This CDR3 is built from 19 residues. CDR1 and CDR2 (germline): SGHTA, FQGNSA. The CDR3 region is CASSSHIARVVRTYNEQFF. CDR3 nucleotides: TGTGCCAGCAGCTCGCACATAGCGAGAGTTGTTAGGACCTACAATGAGCAGTTCTTC.

The CDR3 sequence is CASLWAGTQYF. DNA for the CDR3: TGTGCCAGCCTCTGGGCGGGAACGCAGTATTTT. The chain carries TRBV21-1 and TRBJ2-3; TRBD2, the table's D call, lacks a check against the DNA. TRBV21-1 is given as a pseudogene. This CDR3 has 11 residues.

This chain joins TRBV5-1 and TRBJ2-5; D is undetermined. Germline lookup yields CDR1 SGHRS and CDR2 YFSETQ. The CDR3 spans 13 residues. V lost 2 bases, J lost 2 bases, and 7 bases lay in between. CDR3 coding DNA: TGCGCCAGCAGCTTTGGAAAACAAGAGACCCAGTACTTC. Its protein product is CASSFGKQETQYF.

The CDR3 region has the DNA TGCAGCGTTGGGCTAGGACAGGGGTCCTACGAGCAGTACTTC. It translates to CSVGLGQGSYEQYF. The rearrangement uses TRBV29-1 and TRBJ2-7; 9 bases match TRBD1. This CDR3 contains 14 residues. V lost 4 bases and J lost 1; bases outside the gene matches: 5. Germline lookup yields CDR1 SQVTM and CDR2 ANQGSEA.

The rearrangement links TRBV19 to TRBJ2-1, with 12 bases matching TRBD1. With 5 bases clipped from V and 5 bases from J, the junction kept 7 bases outside the gene matches. This CDR3 is 16 amino acids long. Per the germline V gene, CDR1 is LNHDA and CDR2 is SQIVND (reference sequence). This CDR3 is CASSSYRDRGHNEQFF. The CDR3 nucleotides read TGTGCCAGTAGTTCTTACCGGGACAGGGGGCACAATGAGCAGTTCTTC.

The chain employs TRBV24-1 and TRBJ2-5; a weak D match, TRBD1 (6 bases). The V and J ends lost 5 bases and 3 bases respectively, with 9 bases between them. Germline V gives CDR1 KGHDR, CDR2 SFDVKD. This CDR3 contains 13 residues. The CDR3 here is CATSGAGEETQYF. The DNA of the CDR3 is TGTGCCACCAGTGGAGCAGGGGAAGAGACCCAGTACTTC.

This clone was seen a single time. The identical CDR3 is also encoded by other nucleotide sequences in the sample. The chain links TRBV6-2 or TRBV6-3 to TRBJ2-5; no clear D. The CDR3 has 10 amino acids. V was shortened by 6 bases and J by 5 bases, with 4 bases between the two germline ends. The germline gives CDR1 MNHEY, CDR2 SVGEGT. Here the CDR3 DNA reads TGTGCCAGCAGCTCGGAGACCCAGTACTTC. Residues: CASSSETQYF.

The rearrangement links TRBV9 to TRBJ2-5; 11 nucleotides agree with TRBD2. The V gene's germline CDR1 is SGDLS and CDR2 YYNGEE. This CDR3 is built from 16 residues. V shed 2 bases and J 5 bases; nucleotides not matched to a gene: 8. The CDR3 DNA reads TGTGCCAGCAGCGTTAGCGGGAGGGCCGGCGGGGAGACCCAGTACTTC. Protein product: CASSVSGRAGGETQYF.